Below, one TCR beta chain is given with its context. In nominal health when sampled, donors likely had unrecorded immune exposures nonetheless. V was cut by 4 bases and J by 0 bases, with 13 bases left in between. The CDR3 has 15 amino acids. In germline, CDR1 is SGHRS, CDR2 YFSETQ. This entry is derived from a study of cytomegalovirus exposure and HLA in healthy donors. As for the study in general: Most genotyped donors, around 86% of fewer than 400, had Caucasian-associated genetic ancestry.

The PCR was carried out with 60 Vbeta primers and 13 Jbeta primers. Profiling relied on immunoSEQ multiplex PCR, and the TCRdb table lists in-frame clones only, not all of them. The sample holds approximately 130,000 clones, 80% to 90% seen once. The TCR originated in a woman aged 40 to 49 in good health and CMV-seropositive. The rearrangement joins TRBV5-1 to TRBJ1-1; D unresolved. Sequenced material: PBMCs. The CDR3 DNA sequence: TGCGCCAGCAGCGTGCTAAACAGTATGAACACTGAAGCTTTCTTT. Residues: CASSVLNSMNTEAFF.